Following are 29 T cell receptor beta chains from one sample sequenced in a study of response to subunit inactivated influenza vaccine. TCRdb used MiXCR to reprocess the RT-PCR reads, holding one entry per CDR3 protein. The table has more than 700,000 distinct CDR3 sequences, 21% seen once; the top ten hold roughly a tenth. The specimen comprised PBMCs from blood, sampled roughly 5 days after vaccination. The receptors stem from a man aged 50-59 years who received an inactivated influenza vaccine.

On this clonotype itself: Being one base from a much bigger clone, this may be a read error. Since the CDR3 does not end with the conserved phenylalanine or tryptophan, this likely comes from a read error. This chain uses TRBV6-2 or TRBV6-3 with TRBJ2-7; D call uncertain. The V and J ends lost 2 bases and 4 bases respectively, with 6 bases between them. The CDR3 is made up of 12 amino acids. The germline V gene has CDR1 MNHEY and CDR2 SVGEGT. The DNA of the CDR3 is TGTGCCAGCAGTTACACCAATTACGAGCAGTACTGC. This sequence encodes CASSYTNYEQYC.

The gene calls are TRBV5-6 and TRBJ1-2, with a weak D call TRBD1 (6 bases). The germline gives CDR1 SGHDT, CDR2 YYEEEE. Deletions cut 4 bases from V and 4 bases from J, with 14 bases between. This CDR3 contains 14 residues. The CDR3 sequence: CASSNLQGSYGYTF. The CDR3 DNA sequence: TGTGCCAGCAGCAATTTACAGGGTAGCTATGGCTACACCTTC. Using reference TRBV5-6 and TRBJ1-2 for the parts outside the CDR3, the full variable domain is DAGVTQSPTHLIKTRGQQVTLRCSPKSGHDTVSWYQQALGQGPQFIFQYYEEEERQRGNFPDRFSGHQFPNYSSELNVNALLLGDSALYLCASSNLQGSYGYTFGSGTRLTVV.

This clonotype has only a few counts. V usage is TRBV24-1 and J usage is TRBJ2-7, with no clear D. Germline CDR1 KGHDR, CDR2 SFDVKD. The CDR3 sequence is 12 residues long. V was trimmed by 3 bases and J by 5 bases, leaving 7 bases between them. The CDR3 here is CATSDRRHEQYF. The CDR3 DNA reads as TGTGCCACCAGTGATCGACGACACGAGCAGTACTTC.

The chain recombines TRBV7-2 with TRBJ2-7; 9 nucleotides match TRBD2. CDR1 SGHTA and CDR2 FQGNSA come from the germline V gene. With V trimmed by 5 bases and J by 3 bases, 5 bases remained unmatched. This CDR3 is 14 amino acids long. CDR3 DNA sequence: TGTGCCAGCAGCGCACCTAGCGGGGACTACGAGCAGTACTTC. This translates into CASSAPSGDYEQYF.

The chain recombines TRBV27 with TRBJ2-1, with D unresolved. The CDR3 is made up of 15 amino acids. Germline V gene sequence: CDR1 MNHEY, CDR2 SMNVEV (reference sequence). The germline V and J ends were trimmed by 3 bases and 3 bases, with 12 bases remaining between them. DNA of the CDR3: TGTGCCAGCAGTTTTATGATTAGCCTCTACAATGAGCAGTTCTTC. It translates to CASSFMISLYNEQFF.

The gene calls are TRBV5-1 and TRBJ2-5; 9 bases align to TRBD1. The J segment lost 3 bases and the V segment lost 4 bases, leaving 4 bases of the junction unmatched. Germline assignment: CDR1 SGHRS and CDR2 YFSETQ. This CDR3 region has 14 residues. The CDR3 sequence is CASSQDRGEETQYF. The CDR3 DNA is TGCGCCAGCAGCCAGGACAGGGGAGAAGAGACCCAGTACTTC.

V gene TRBV7-8 combines with J gene TRBJ2-1; TRBD1 is a possible D gene (5 bases). CDR1 SGHVS and CDR2 FQNEAQ come from the germline V gene. This CDR3 is built from 12 residues. V lost 5 bases to trimming and J lost 12 bases, with 14 bases between them. The CDR3 loop is CASSPVGAAQFF. In DNA form, the CDR3 reads TGTGCCAGCAGCCCCGTAGGGGCAGCGCAGTTCTTC.

This clonotype showed up many times. The J gene is TRBJ2-1, the V gene TRBV20-1; D is undetermined. With 4 bases removed from V and 0 bases from J, the gap between germline ends came to 13 bases. Germline V gives CDR1 DFQATT, CDR2 SNEGSKA (reference sequence). This CDR3 is 15 amino acids long. The CDR3 DNA reads TGCAGTGCTACCCGGACGGCTAACTCCTACAATGAGCAGTTCTTC. This sequence encodes CSATRTANSYNEQFF.

This clonotype was observed a handful of times. This chain joins TRBV28 and TRBJ2-5; 8 bases align to TRBD1. CDR3 length: 15 residues. Germline CDR1 and CDR2: MDHEN and SYDVKM. Losses at the gene ends were 6 bases for V and 2 bases for J; bases not matched to a gene: 8. The CDR3 coding sequence is TGTGCCAGCAGCAACTACCGGACAGGGCAAGAGACCCAGTACTTC. It translates to CASSNYRTGQETQYF.

Only a few counts were recorded for this clonotype. The chain couples TRBV13 to TRBJ2-7; D may match TRBD1 or TRBD2 (6 bases each). V shed 2 bases and J shed 2 bases, with 10 bases lying between them. Per the germline V gene, CDR1 is PRHDT and CDR2 is FYEKMQ (reference sequence). The CDR3 contains 14 residues. CDR3 DNA: TGTGCCAGCAGCTTAATGGGGGGCCCCTACGAGCAGTACTTC. Translation: CASSLMGGPYEQYF.

This chain uses TRBV4-1 with TRBJ1-1, with a possible D match to TRBD1 (6 bases). Germline values: CDR1 MGHRA, CDR2 YSYEKL. Between the trimmed V and J ends, which lost 2 bases and 6 bases, there was a span of 19 bases. CDR3 length: 16 amino acids. The CDR3 sequence: CASSQYVAGAVSEAFF. The CDR3 nucleotides are TGCGCCAGCAGCCAATATGTCGCAGGGGCAGTTTCTGAAGCTTTCTTT.

This chain connects TRBV2 to TRBJ2-7, with 8 nucleotides matching TRBD1. Trimming removed 7 bases from V and 3 bases from J; junction bases left unmatched: 8. Germline-derived CDR1 and CDR2 are SNHLY and FYNNEI. CDR3 length: 14 residues. CDR3 amino acids: CASISGTGIYEQYF. CDR3 nucleotide sequence: TGTGCCAGCATATCCGGGACAGGTATCTACGAGCAGTACTTC.

This chain uses TRBV20-1 with TRBJ2-1; no definite D call. This CDR3 spans 13 amino acids. Germline V gene lookup returns CDR1 DFQATT and CDR2 SNEGSKA (reference sequence). Trimming cost V 4 bases and J 2 bases, with 9 bases left between them. This chain's CDR3 is CSAKQGPYNEQFF. In nucleotides, the CDR3 is TGCAGTGCTAAACAAGGGCCCTACAATGAGCAGTTCTTC.

This clonotype came up a few times. The gene calls are TRBV10-2 and TRBJ1-5, with TRBD1 matching over 9 bases. The length of the CDR3 is 14 residues. Trimming removed 5 bases from V and 6 bases from J; junction bases left unmatched: 5. The germline V gene encodes CDR1 WSHSY and CDR2 SAAADI. The CDR3 DNA sequence: TGCGCCAGCAGTACAGGGGGCTCGGGTCAGCCCCAGCATTTT. This gives the protein CASSTGGSGQPQHF.

The chain employs TRBV2 and TRBJ2-7; D is unresolved. V was pared by 4 bases and J by 3 bases, with 7 bases between. The CDR3 sequence is 12 residues long. CDR1 is SNHLY, CDR2 FYNNEI, per germline. The CDR3 region has the DNA TGTGCCAGCAGTGTACAGATCTACGAGCAGTACTTC. Encoded protein: CASSVQIYEQYF.

This chain links TRBV4-3 with TRBJ2-3, with D maybe TRBD2 (6 bases). The CDR3 is 15 residues long. V was pared by 4 bases and J by 3 bases, with 14 bases between. The germline CDR1 and CDR2 sequences are LGHNA and YSLEER. The CDR3 coding sequence is TGCGCCAGCAGCCGAAGCGGGTCGACTACAGATACGCAGTATTTT. Translation: CASSRSGSTTDTQYF.

This clonotype has just a few counts. The chain links TRBV28 to TRBJ2-5; D unclear. Germline CDR1 and CDR2: MDHEN and SYDVKM. The CDR3 sequence is 14 residues long. Between the trimmed V and J ends, which lost 5 bases and 5 bases, there was a span of 15 bases. In nucleotides, the CDR3 is TGTGCCAGCAGTCCCCTCGGTCCGGTGGAGACCCAGTACTTC. Protein product: CASSPLGPVETQYF. Full variable domain (missing parts from reference TRBV28 and TRBJ2-5): DVKVTQSSRYLVKRTGEKVFLECVQDMDHENMFWYRQDPGLGLRLIYFSYDVKMKEKGDIPEGYSVSREKKERFSLILESASTNQTSMYLCASSPLGPVETQYFGPGTRLLVL.

The chain uses TRBV20-1 and TRBJ2-1; TRBD2 might be the D (6 bases). Germline assignment: CDR1 DFQATT and CDR2 SNEGSKA (reference sequence). CDR3 size: 12 residues. V shed 6 bases and J shed 5 bases, with 11 bases lying between them. The CDR3 here is CSASGADNEQFF. CDR3 coding DNA: TGCAGTGCCTCGGGAGCAGACAATGAGCAGTTCTTC.

This clonotype was detected only a few times. V gene TRBV5-5 combines with J gene TRBJ2-3; 8 nucleotides line up with TRBD2. This CDR3 is 15 amino acids long. Germline values: CDR1 SGHKS, CDR2 YYEKEE (reference sequence). V shed 0 bases and J 2 bases; nucleotides not matched to a gene: 2. CDR3: CASSLDGRATDTQYF. CDR3 in DNA: TGTGCCAGCAGCTTGGACGGGAGGGCCACAGATACGCAGTATTTT.

This clonotype was counted a few times. This sequence joins TRBV4-3 and TRBJ2-1, with a possible D match to TRBD1 (6 bases). V lost 1 base to trimming and J lost 9 bases, with 13 bases between them. Germline CDR1 reads LGHNA; CDR2 reads YSLEER. The CDR3 sequence is 14 residues long. DNA for the CDR3: TGCGCCAGCAGCCAAGTCAGGGGTGTAGTTGAGCAGTTCTTC. This encodes CASSQVRGVVEQFF.

This clonotype was counted a few times. This chain connects TRBV20-1 to TRBJ1-1; 8 bases line up with TRBD1. Germline V gene lookup returns CDR1 DFQATT and CDR2 SNEGSKA (reference sequence). CDR3 length: 14 amino acids. J was trimmed by 4 bases and V by 1 base; bases with no gene match: 5. The CDR3 sequence is CSARADRGGTEAFF. In DNA form, the CDR3 reads TGCAGTGCTAGAGCCGACAGGGGAGGCACTGAAGCTTTCTTT.

V and J are TRBV7-2 and TRBJ2-1, with 11 bases matching TRBD2. The CDR3 loop spans 16 amino acids. After removal of 1 base from V and 7 bases from J, the junction contained 6 bases not matched to a gene. Germline values: CDR1 SGHTA, CDR2 FQGNSA. The CDR3 region has the DNA TGTGCCAGCAGCTTAGTGGGTAGCGGGGGGGTAAATGAGCAGTTCTTC. It yields the protein CASSLVGSGGVNEQFF.

The V and J genes are TRBV3-1 and TRBJ2-6; D perhaps matches TRBD1 (7 bases). Germline CDR1 and CDR2: LGHDT and YNNKEL (reference sequence). The CDR3 is 13 residues long. Trimming removed 6 bases from V and 8 bases from J, with 11 bases in between. The CDR3 DNA sequence: TGTGCCAGCAGGGCAGGGGGGACCAACGTCCTGACTTTC. Protein product: CASRAGGTNVLTF.

The chain links TRBV5-1 to TRBJ2-1; 8 bases match TRBD2. The CDR3 loop spans 14 amino acids. The V gene's germline CDR1 is SGHRS and CDR2 YFSETQ. With V trimmed by 5 bases and J by 10 bases, 11 bases remained unmatched. The CDR3 loop reads CASRFPGTSSEQFF. DNA for the CDR3: TGCGCCAGCAGGTTCCCCGGGACTAGTAGCGAGCAGTTCTTC.

V gene TRBV7-2 combines with J gene TRBJ1-4; no reliable D call. The CDR3 is 13 residues long. Trimming took 5 bases from V and 14 from J, leaving 18 bases between them. Looked up from germline, CDR1 is SGHTA and CDR2 is FQGNSA. The CDR3 loop reads CASSPPLGKRLFF. The CDR3 nucleotides read TGTGCCAGCAGCCCGCCTTTAGGGAAAAGGCTGTTTTTT.

This clonotype was counted a few times. The rearrangement joins TRBV5-4 to TRBJ2-2; 8 positions agree with TRBD2. Germline lookup yields CDR1 SGHNT and CDR2 YYREEE (reference sequence). V dropped 6 bases and J dropped 4; count of bases not matched to a gene: 11. The CDR3 sequence is 16 residues long. For the CDR3, the DNA is TGTGCCAGCACCCCGGGAGTGCTAGCGGGCACCGGGGAGCTGTTTTTT. It codes for CASTPGVLAGTGELFF.

This clonotype was seen more than once but under ten times. V and J are TRBV29-1 and TRBJ1-3; TRBD1 is a possible D gene (6 bases). Germline assignment: CDR1 SQVTM and CDR2 ANQGSEA. This CDR3 contains 14 residues. Trimming cost V 4 bases and J 0 bases, with 10 bases left between them. The CDR3 region is CSVAGTISGNTIYF. In DNA form, the CDR3 reads TGCAGCGTTGCCGGGACAATCTCTGGAAACACCATATATTTT.

This clonotype has just a few counts. This chain joins TRBV5-6 and TRBJ2-4, with 7 bases lining up with TRBD1. J lost 0 bases, V lost 0 bases, and 12 bases had no gene match. Germline V lookup: CDR1 SGHDT, CDR2 YYEEEE. The CDR3 runs to 19 residues. CDR3 amino acids: CASSLVGDSRRLAKNIQYF. The DNA for the CDR3 is TGTGCCAGCAGCTTGGTAGGGGACAGCCGGAGGCTAGCCAAAAACATTCAGTACTTC.

The sample holds a few counts of this clonotype. The chain couples TRBV7-9 to TRBJ2-3; TRBD2 is a possible D gene (6 bases). Germline loops: CDR1 SEHNR, CDR2 FQNEAQ (reference sequence). V was pared by 7 bases and J by 2 bases, with 13 bases between. The CDR3 consists of 14 residues. CDR3 nucleotides: TGTGCCAGCACCAGGTGGGAGGACACAGATACGCAGTATTTT. It specifies CASTRWEDTDTQYF.